This TCR beta chain was recovered during a study of blood T cell repertoires in COVID-19. Germline CDR1 is SNHLY and CDR2 is FYNNEI. The CDR3 totals 16 residues. Unmatched junction bases numbered 4, after V lost 4 bases and J lost 3 bases. In the source study's methods: Amplification of reference gene primers provided the estimated nucleated cell counts. Clones were read by immunoSEQ multiplex PCR, and TCRdb kept only the in-frame ones, dropping some. V and J calls and clone size are as listed in that table; D and trimming were resolved from the DNA. The data contain 200,000 to 250,000 clones, roughly four fifths of them singletons.

The sequencing sample was made of peripheral blood. The clonotype was recovered from a woman in her 70s with COVID-19, enrolled during active disease. The rearrangement uses TRBV2 and TRBJ2-3; 13 positions agree with TRBD2. DNA of the CDR3: TGTGCCAGCAGTGGGACTAGCGGGAGTAGAACAGATACGCAGTATTTT. Its protein product is CASSGTSGSRTDTQYF.